The TCR beta chain described here comes from a study of cytomegalovirus exposure and HLA in healthy donors. General study results and limits: The study listed under 200 cytomegalovirus-associated TCR beta chains.

The CDR3 runs 15 residues. Germline CDR1 SGDLS, CDR2 YYNGEE. The V and J ends lost 4 bases and 4 bases, in that order; junction bases with no gene match: 6. PCR primers comprised 60 Vbeta and 13 Jbeta primers. Measured with immunoSEQ multiplex PCR; TCRdb has only the in-frame clones, and not every one. The sample lists around 93,000 clones; approximately 80% were seen once. On this clone itself: Its antigen is not identified.

V usage is TRBV9 and J usage is TRBJ2-2; 8 nucleotides align to TRBD2. Material: PBMCs. The receptor's source is a man between 25 and 39 years old in good health and CMV-seropositive. The CDR3 region has the DNA TGTGCCAGCAGCCCCCGACTAGCGCTCACCGGGGAGCTGTTTTTT. Amino acid sequence: CASSPRLALTGELFF.